This paragraph reports one TCR beta chain. Its specificity is not known. At one end the junction does not follow the germline gene, possibly because of a read error. This CDR3 is built from 20 residues. The data derive from a study of T cell repertoires in cytomegalovirus infection. Each CDR3 protein gets one entry after TCRdb re-called the reads with MiXCR. The sample has approximately 7,900 distinct CDR3 sequences; roughly 49% are singletons. The sample consisted of PBMCs, sequenced either directly or after in vitro stimulation (not recorded which). The TCR was taken from a human donor in good health (CMV status not recorded). Some clones in this sample may be carry-over from other donors' samples. The chain links TRBV12-3 or TRBV12-4 to TRBJ2-1; D perhaps matches TRBD2 (5 bases). CDR3 sequence: CASSSLRLLWGERSYHEQFF. The CDR3 nucleotides are TGTGCCAGCAGCTCCCTACGCCTCCTTTGGGGAGAAAGGTCCTACCATGAGCAGTTCTTC.